The 5 T cell receptor beta chains listed next were all sequenced from one sample in a study of T cells in Graves' hyperthyroidism and ophthalmopathy. Amplification of TCR beta CDR3 regions used RNA as the template. First-round RT-PCR targeting the TCR CDR3 was performed with the HTBI primer set. Using its own MiXCR run on the multiplex PCR reads, TCRdb lists one record per CDR3 protein. Among about 300,000 distinct CDR3 sequences, roughly 19% were seen once, and the ten largest hold 35% to 45%. The sample taken for sequencing was blood. Source of these receptors: a man aged 45-60 years with Graves' ophthalmopathy.

This clonotype was observed many times. V is TRBV6-5 and J is TRBJ1-1, with D hard to call. Germline CDR1 and CDR2: MNHEY and SVGAGI. V was shortened by 0 bases and J by 4 bases, with 9 bases between the two germline ends. This CDR3 is built from 14 residues. The CDR3 spells CASSYSRSTTEAFF. The CDR3 DNA follows: TGTGCCAGCAGTTACTCCCGGAGCACCACTGAAGCTTTCTTT.

Worth noting for this clonotype: A junction boundary mismatches the germline segment, possibly from a read error. The chain has TRBV7-9 and TRBJ2-2; tentative D call: TRBD2 (5 bases). Germline V CDR1 and CDR2: SEHNR, FQNEAQ (reference sequence). This CDR3 spans 15 amino acids. The CDR3 loop is CASSLGVRNTGELSF. CDR3 coding DNA: TGTGCCAGCAGCTTAGGTGTCAGGAACACCGGGGAGCTGTCTTTT.

This clonotype was seen more than once but under ten times. The gene calls are TRBV7-9 and TRBJ2-1; D gene unclear. This CDR3 region has 14 residues. Germline loops: CDR1 SEHNR, CDR2 FQNEAQ (reference sequence). V shed 8 bases and J shed 0 bases, with 11 bases lying between them. The CDR3 is CASASPPSYNEQFF. CDR3 bases: TGTGCCAGCGCCTCGCCCCCCTCCTACAATGAGCAGTTCTTC.

This clonotype showed up just a few times. The gene calls are TRBV9 and TRBJ2-1; maybe TRBD2 (6 bases). V lost 4 bases, J lost 8 bases, and 25 bases lay in between. Looked up from germline, CDR1 is SGDLS and CDR2 is YYNGEE. This CDR3 contains 17 residues. CDR3 protein: CASSPRRGFGAVDEQFF. The CDR3 bases are TGTGCCAGCAGCCCGCGGCGGGGATTTGGGGCGGTGGATGAGCAGTTCTTC.

The rearrangement links TRBV7-9 to TRBJ1-5, with 7 positions matching TRBD1. The germline V gene has CDR1 SEHNR and CDR2 FQNEAQ (reference sequence). Trimming at V came to 5 bases and at J to 5 bases, leaving 12 bases not matched to a gene. The length of the CDR3 is 16 residues. CDR3 nucleotides: TGTGCCAGCAGCCCCCTCAGGAAGGGGGCTGATCAGCCCCAGCATTTT. The encoded protein is CASSPLRKGADQPQHF.